This T cell receptor (beta chain) was sequenced for a study of preoperative IRX-2 immunotherapy in early breast cancer. Repertoires were generated with immunoSEQ multiplex PCR, while TCRdb's copy carries only in-frame clones and drops some. This table has approximately 26,000 clones, more than 65% appearing once. Noted treatment: preoperative locoregional IRX-2 cytokine immunotherapy. Germline CDR1 KGHSH, CDR2 LQKENI. The V segment lost 4 bases and the J segment 4 bases; nucleotides outside the gene matches: 4. There are 15 residues in the CDR3. This clone was picked up a small number of times. This receptor was obtained from a human donor with breast cancer. The chain uses TRBV18 and TRBJ2-2; 9 bases are a match to TRBD1. This specimen was lymph node tissue, taken before IRX-2 immunotherapy. CDR3 sequence reads: CASSRGQGITGELFF. The CDR3 region has the DNA TGTGCCAGCTCACGGGGACAGGGTATCACCGGGGAGCTGTTTTTT.